One TCR beta chain is described in this entry. Authors' methods: Estimates of nucleated cell counts were drawn from the amplification of reference gene primers. Clones were sequenced by immunoSEQ multiplex PCR, and TCRdb holds only the in-frame ones, with some missing. V, J and clone size reflect that table, while D and trimming were determined from the DNA. The sample carries roughly 40,000 clones, approximately 90% recorded once. This sample is part of a study of blood T cell repertoires in COVID-19. Across the whole study: T cells, B-cell-depleted T cells, or PBMCs supplied cDNA or gDNA.

V shed 5 bases, J shed 4 bases, and the junction held 7 bases outside the gene matches. CDR1 is SGHTA, CDR2 FQGTGA, per germline. The CDR3 extends over 15 amino acids. This receptor was obtained from a man aged 45-60 years in a cohort sampled during active COVID-19. Material: peripheral blood. The rearrangement joins TRBV7-3 to TRBJ2-3; TRBD2 matches at 9 bases. The CDR3 DNA reads as TGTGCCAGCAGCCTAGCGGGGTTTGTTTCAGATACGCAGTATTTT. Amino acids: CASSLAGFVSDTQYF. Combining the CDR3 with reference TRBV7-3 and TRBJ2-3 gives the whole variable domain GAGVSQTPSNKVTEKGKYVELRCDPISGHTALYWYRQSLGQGPEFLIYFQGTGAADDSGLPNDRFFAVRPEGSVSTLKIQRTERGDSAVYLCASSLAGFVSDTQYFGPGTRLTVL.